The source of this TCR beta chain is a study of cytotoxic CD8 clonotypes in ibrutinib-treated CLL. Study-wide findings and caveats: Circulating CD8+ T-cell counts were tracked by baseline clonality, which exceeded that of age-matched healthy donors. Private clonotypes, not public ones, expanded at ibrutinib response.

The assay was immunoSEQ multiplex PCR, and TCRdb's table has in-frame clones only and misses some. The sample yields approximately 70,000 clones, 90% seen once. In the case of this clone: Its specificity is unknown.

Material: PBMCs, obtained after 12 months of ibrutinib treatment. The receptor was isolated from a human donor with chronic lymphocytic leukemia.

The CDR3 region has the DNA TGCGCCAGCAGCCAAGATGGGCTAGCGGGAGGTAGCAATGAGCAGTTCTTC. Encoded protein: CASSQDGLAGGSNEQFF. The chain carries TRBV4-1 and TRBJ2-1, with 11 bases aligning to TRBD2. The length of the CDR3 is 17 residues. Losses at the gene ends were 0 bases for V and 6 bases for J; bases not matched to a gene: 7. Germline values: CDR1 MGHRA, CDR2 YSYEKL.